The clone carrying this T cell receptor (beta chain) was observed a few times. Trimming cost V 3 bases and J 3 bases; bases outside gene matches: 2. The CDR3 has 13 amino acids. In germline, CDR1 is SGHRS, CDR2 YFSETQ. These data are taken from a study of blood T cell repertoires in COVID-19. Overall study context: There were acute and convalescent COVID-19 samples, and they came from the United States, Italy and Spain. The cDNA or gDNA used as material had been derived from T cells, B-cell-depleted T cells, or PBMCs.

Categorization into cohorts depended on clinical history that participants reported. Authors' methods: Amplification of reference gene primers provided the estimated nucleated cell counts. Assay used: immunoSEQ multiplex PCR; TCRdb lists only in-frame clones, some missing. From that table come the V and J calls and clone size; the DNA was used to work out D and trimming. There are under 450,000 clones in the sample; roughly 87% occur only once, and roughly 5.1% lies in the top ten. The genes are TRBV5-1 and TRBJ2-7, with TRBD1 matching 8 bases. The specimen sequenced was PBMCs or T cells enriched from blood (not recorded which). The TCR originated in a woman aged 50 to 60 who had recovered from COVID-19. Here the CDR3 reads CASSSTGDYEQYF. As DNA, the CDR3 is TGCGCCAGCAGCTCGACAGGGGACTACGAGCAGTACTTC.